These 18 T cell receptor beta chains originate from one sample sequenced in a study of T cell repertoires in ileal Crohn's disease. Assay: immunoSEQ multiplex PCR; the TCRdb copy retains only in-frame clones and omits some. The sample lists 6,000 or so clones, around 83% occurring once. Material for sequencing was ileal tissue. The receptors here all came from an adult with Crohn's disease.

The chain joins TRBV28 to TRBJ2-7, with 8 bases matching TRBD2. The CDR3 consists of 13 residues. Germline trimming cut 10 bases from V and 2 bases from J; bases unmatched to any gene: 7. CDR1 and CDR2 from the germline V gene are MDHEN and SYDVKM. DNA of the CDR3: TGTGCCACAAGGTGGCGGGGGGCCTACGAGCAGTACTTC. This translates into CATRWRGAYEQYF.

This CDR3 is CASSYRQGSYEQYF. DNA of the CDR3: TGTGCCAGCAGCTACCGACAGGGTTCCTACGAGCAGTACTTC. The chain links TRBV7-9 to TRBJ2-7; 7 bases fit TRBD1. Looked up from germline, CDR1 is SEHNR and CDR2 is FQNEAQ (reference sequence). The CDR3 sequence is 14 residues long. V shed 4 bases and J 1 base; nucleotides not matched to a gene: 4.

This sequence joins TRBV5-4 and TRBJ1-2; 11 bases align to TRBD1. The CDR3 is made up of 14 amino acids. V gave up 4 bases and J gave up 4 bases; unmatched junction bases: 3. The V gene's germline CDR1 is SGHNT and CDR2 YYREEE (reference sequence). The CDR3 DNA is TGTGCCAGCAGCCCGGGACAGGGGGGCTATGGCTACACCTTC. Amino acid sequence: CASSPGQGGYGYTF.

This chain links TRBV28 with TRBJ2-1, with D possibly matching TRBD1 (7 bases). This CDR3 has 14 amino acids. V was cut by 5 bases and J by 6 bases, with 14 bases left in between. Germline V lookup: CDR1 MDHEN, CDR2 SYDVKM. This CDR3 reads CASSIGGTVNEQFF. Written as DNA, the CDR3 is TGTGCCAGCAGTATTGGGGGGACAGTCAATGAGCAGTTCTTC.

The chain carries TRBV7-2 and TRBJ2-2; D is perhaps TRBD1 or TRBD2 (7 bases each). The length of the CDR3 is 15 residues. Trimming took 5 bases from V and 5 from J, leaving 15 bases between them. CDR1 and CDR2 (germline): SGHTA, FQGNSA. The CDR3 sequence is CASSPTGRGTGELFF. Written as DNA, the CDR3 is TGTGCCAGCAGCCCGACAGGGAGGGGTACCGGGGAGCTGTTTTTT.

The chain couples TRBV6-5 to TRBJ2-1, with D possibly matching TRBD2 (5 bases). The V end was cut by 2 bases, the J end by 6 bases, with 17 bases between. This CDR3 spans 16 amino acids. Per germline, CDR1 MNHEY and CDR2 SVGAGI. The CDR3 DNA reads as TGTGCCAGCAGTTACGGTCCCCATCGAGGGTCCAATGAGCAGTTCTTC. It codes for CASSYGPHRGSNEQFF.

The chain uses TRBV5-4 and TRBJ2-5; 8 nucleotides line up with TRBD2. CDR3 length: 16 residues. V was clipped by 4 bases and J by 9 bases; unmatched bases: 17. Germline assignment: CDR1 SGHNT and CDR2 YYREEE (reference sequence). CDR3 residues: CASSGRVAGGSGPQYF. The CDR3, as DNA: TGTGCCAGCAGCGGCCGGGTGGCGGGGGGCTCGGGGCCCCAGTACTTC.

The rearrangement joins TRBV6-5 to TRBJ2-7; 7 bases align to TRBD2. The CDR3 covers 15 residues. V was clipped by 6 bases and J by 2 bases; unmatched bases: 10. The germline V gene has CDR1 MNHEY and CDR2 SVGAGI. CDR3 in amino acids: CASRYSSGWPYEQYF. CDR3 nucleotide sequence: TGTGCCAGCAGATATTCTAGCGGCTGGCCCTACGAGCAGTACTTC.

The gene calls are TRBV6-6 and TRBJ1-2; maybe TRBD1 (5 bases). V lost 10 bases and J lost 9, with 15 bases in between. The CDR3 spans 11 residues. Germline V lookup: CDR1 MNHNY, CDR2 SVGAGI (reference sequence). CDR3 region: CATGQGASYTF. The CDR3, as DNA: TGTGCCACGGGTCAGGGAGCTAGCTACACCTTC.

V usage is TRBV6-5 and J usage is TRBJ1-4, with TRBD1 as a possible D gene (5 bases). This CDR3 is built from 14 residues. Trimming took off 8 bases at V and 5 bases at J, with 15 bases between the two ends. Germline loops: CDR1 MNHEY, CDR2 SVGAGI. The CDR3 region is CASYGAGSNEKLFF. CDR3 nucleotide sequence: TGTGCCAGCTATGGGGCAGGCAGCAATGAAAAACTGTTTTTT.

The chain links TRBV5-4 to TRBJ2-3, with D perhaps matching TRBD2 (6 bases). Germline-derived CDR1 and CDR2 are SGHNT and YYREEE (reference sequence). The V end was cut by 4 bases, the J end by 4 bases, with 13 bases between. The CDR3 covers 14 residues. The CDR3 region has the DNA TGTGCCAGCAGCCCCTTTTCGGGAGCAGATACGCAGTATTTT. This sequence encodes CASSPFSGADTQYF.

Here the CDR3 DNA reads TGTGCCAGCAGTTGGACCGGGACAGGCAATTCACCCCTCCACTTT. As protein: CASSWTGTGNSPLHF. The rearrangement joins TRBV27 to TRBJ1-6, with 8 bases lining up with TRBD1. From germline, CDR1 is MNHEY and CDR2 SMNVEV (reference sequence). V dropped 4 bases and J dropped 7; count of bases not matched to a gene: 6. The CDR3 length is 15 residues.

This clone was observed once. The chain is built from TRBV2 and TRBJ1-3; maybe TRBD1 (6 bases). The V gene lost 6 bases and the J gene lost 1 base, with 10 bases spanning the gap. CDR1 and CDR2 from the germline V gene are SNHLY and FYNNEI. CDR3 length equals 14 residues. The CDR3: CASRSQGSGNTIYF. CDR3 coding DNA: TGTGCCAGCAGGTCACAGGGATCTGGAAACACCATATATTTT.

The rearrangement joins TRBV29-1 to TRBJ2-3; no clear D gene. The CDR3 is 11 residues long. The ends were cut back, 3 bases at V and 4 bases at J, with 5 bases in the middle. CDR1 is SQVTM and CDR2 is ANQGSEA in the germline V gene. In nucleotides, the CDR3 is TGCAGCGTTGATCCCGCAGATACGCAGTATTTT. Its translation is CSVDPADTQYF.

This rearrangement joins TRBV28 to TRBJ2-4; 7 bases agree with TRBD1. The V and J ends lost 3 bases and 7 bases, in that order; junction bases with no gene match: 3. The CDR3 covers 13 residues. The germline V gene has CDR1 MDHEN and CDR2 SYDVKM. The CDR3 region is CASSFVTGNIQYF. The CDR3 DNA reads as TGTGCCAGCAGTTTTGTGACAGGGAACATTCAGTACTTC.

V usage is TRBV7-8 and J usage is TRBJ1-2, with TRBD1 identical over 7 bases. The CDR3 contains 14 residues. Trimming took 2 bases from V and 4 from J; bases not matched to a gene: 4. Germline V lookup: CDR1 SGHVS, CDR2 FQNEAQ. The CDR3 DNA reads TGTGCCAGCAGCTTATCGAGGGACAGCTATGGCTACACCTTC. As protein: CASSLSRDSYGYTF.

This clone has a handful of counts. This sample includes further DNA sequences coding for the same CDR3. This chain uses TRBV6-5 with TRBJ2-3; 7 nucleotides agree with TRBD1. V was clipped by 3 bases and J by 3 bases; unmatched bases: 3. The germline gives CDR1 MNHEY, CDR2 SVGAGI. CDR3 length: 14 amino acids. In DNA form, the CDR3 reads TGTGCCAGCAGTTATAAACAGGGGACAGATACGCAGTATTTT. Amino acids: CASSYKQGTDTQYF.

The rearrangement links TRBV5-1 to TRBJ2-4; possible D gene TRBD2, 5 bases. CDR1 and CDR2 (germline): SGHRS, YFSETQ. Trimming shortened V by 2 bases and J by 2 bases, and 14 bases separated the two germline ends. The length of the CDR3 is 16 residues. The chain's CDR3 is CASSFGGSVSKNIQYF. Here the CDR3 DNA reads TGCGCCAGCAGCTTTGGTGGGAGTGTCTCCAAAAACATTCAGTACTTC. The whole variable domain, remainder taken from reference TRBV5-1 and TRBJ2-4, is KAGVTQTPRYLIKTRGQQVTLSCSPISGHRSVSWYQQTPGQGLQFLFEYFSETQRNKGNFPGRFSGRQFSNSRSEMNVSTLELGDSALYLCASSFGGSVSKNIQYFGAGTRLSVL.